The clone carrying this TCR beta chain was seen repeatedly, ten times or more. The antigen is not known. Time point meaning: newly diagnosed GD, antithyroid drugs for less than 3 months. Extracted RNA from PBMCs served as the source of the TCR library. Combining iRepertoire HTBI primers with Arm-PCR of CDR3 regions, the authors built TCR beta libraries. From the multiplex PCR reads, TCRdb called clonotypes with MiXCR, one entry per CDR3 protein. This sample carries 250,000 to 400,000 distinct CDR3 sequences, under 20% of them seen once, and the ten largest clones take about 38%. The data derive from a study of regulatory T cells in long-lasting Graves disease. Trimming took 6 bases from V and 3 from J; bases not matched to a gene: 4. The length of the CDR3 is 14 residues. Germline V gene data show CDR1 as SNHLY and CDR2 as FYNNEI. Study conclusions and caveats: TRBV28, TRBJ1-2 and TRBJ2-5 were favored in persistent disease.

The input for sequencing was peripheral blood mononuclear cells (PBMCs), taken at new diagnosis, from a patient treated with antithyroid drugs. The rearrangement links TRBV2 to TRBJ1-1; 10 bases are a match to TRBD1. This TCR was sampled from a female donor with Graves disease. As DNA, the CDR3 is TGTGCCAGCAGGGGGGGACAGGGGCACACTGAAGCTTTCTTT. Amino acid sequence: CASRGGQGHTEAFF.